The 30 T cell receptor beta chains below come from one sample, sequenced in a study of shared clonotypes between healthy human individuals. The method was immunoSEQ multiplex PCR; TCRdb's version includes in-frame clones alone and lacks a portion of them. This sample has around 1,900,000 clones; just over 90% occur once, and the top ten carry 1.5% to 2%. Naive CD8 cells lacked CD45RO and underwent positive selection for CCR7, leaving out terminally differentiated effector memory CD45RA+ cells. The sequenced sample was naive CD8+ T cells from PBMCs. These receptors all stem from a man in his late teens or twenties in good health. Some clones in this sample may be carry-over from other donors' samples.

Remarks on this clone: Other DNA sequences of this sample code for an identical CDR3. The genes are TRBV28 and TRBJ2-7; no clear D. The CDR3 contains 12 residues. Germline CDR1 MDHEN, CDR2 SYDVKM. The germline V and J ends were trimmed by 1 base and 3 bases, with 4 bases remaining between them. The CDR3 protein is CASSLSYYEQYF. The CDR3 bases are TGTGCCAGCAGTTTATCATACTACGAGCAGTACTTC.

Points on this clone: Mismatch with germline at one junction end may stem from a read error. V and J are TRBV15 and TRBJ2-5; TRBD2 matches at 13 bases. Germline values: CDR1 LNHNV, CDR2 YYDKDF (reference sequence). The CDR3 length is 17 residues. For the CDR3, the DNA is TGTGCCACCAGCGGAGAGCGGACTAGCGGGAGTTGGGAGACCCAGTACTTC. Amino acid sequence: CATSGERTSGSWETQYF.

The chain couples TRBV28 to TRBJ2-5, with 7 bases that match TRBD1. The CDR3 has 17 amino acids. CDR1 MDHEN and CDR2 SYDVKM come from the germline V gene. Losses at the gene ends were 5 bases for V and 2 bases for J; bases not matched to a gene: 14. CDR3 residues: CASSNFSDRAIQETQYF. The CDR3 DNA follows: TGTGCCAGCAGTAATTTCTCCGACAGGGCGATACAAGAGACCCAGTACTTC.

The chain couples TRBV6-5 to TRBJ2-7; TRBD2 aligns across 10 bases. Germline CDR1 reads MNHEY; CDR2 reads SVGAGI. The CDR3 consists of 14 residues. Trimming at V came to 7 bases and at J to 4 bases, leaving 7 bases not matched to a gene. The CDR3 spells CASMVASGRYEQYF. DNA for the CDR3: TGTGCCAGCATGGTCGCTAGCGGGAGATACGAGCAGTACTTC.

This chain joins TRBV7-9 and TRBJ2-7; D is undetermined. CDR1 is SEHNR and CDR2 is FQNEAQ in the germline V gene (reference sequence). This CDR3 contains 14 residues. Trimming pared 3 bases from V and 5 bases from J, leaving 14 bases between. The CDR3 DNA sequence: TGTGCCAGCAGCTTTCGAGGACCCCGGGACGAGCAGTACTTC. Its protein product is CASSFRGPRDEQYF.

Remarks on this clone: Other DNA variants within this sample encode the same CDR3. This chain uses TRBV27 with TRBJ2-7; D uncertain. V lost 2 bases and J lost 0, with 5 bases in between. Germline V gives CDR1 MNHEY, CDR2 SMNVEV (reference sequence). The CDR3 is 13 residues long. The DNA of the CDR3 is TGTGCCAGCAGTTTAGAAAGCTCCTACGAGCAGTACTTC. It is translated as CASSLESSYEQYF.

This clone has just a few counts. Other DNA sequences within the sample encode an identical CDR3. The chain joins TRBV11-2 to TRBJ1-2, with TRBD1 as a possible D gene (5 bases). CDR1 and CDR2 (germline): SGHAT, FQNNGV. This CDR3 region has 13 residues. V was cut by 0 bases and J by 3 bases, with 5 bases left in between. Written as DNA, the CDR3 is TGTGCCAGCAGCTTAGACAGGGACTATGGCTACACCTTC. It encodes CASSLDRDYGYTF.

The genes are TRBV10-1 and TRBJ1-3; D is unclear. In germline, CDR1 is WNHNN, CDR2 SYGVQD (reference sequence). The CDR3 contains 11 residues. The germline V and J ends were trimmed by 4 bases and 4 bases, with 2 bases remaining between them. CDR3 amino acids: CASSAGNTIYF. The CDR3, as DNA: TGCGCCAGCAGTGCGGGAAACACCATATATTTT.

The rearrangement joins TRBV9 to TRBJ2-3; no firm D call. This CDR3 has 14 amino acids. V lost 2 bases and J 6 bases, leaving 13 bases between the germline ends. In germline, CDR1 is SGDLS, CDR2 YYNGEE. The CDR3 region has the DNA TGTGCCAGCAGCGTTGGGCACTTCGGGGATACGCAGTATTTT. Its translation: CASSVGHFGDTQYF.

The chain joins TRBV5-4 to TRBJ2-6; the D is unclear. The V end was cut by 4 bases, the J end by 1 base, with 12 bases between. This CDR3 has 16 amino acids. CDR1 is SGHNT, CDR2 YYREEE, per germline (reference sequence). The CDR3 nucleotides are TGTGCCAGCAGCGCCCCGGCCGAGTCTGGGGCCAACGTCCTGACTTTC. Translating gives CASSAPAESGANVLTF.

The chain is built from TRBV28 and TRBJ1-2; D not certain. V shed 3 bases and J shed 0 bases, with 11 bases lying between them. Looked up from germline, CDR1 is MDHEN and CDR2 is SYDVKM. This CDR3 comprises 15 residues. CDR3 residues: CASSFSLRANYGYTF. The CDR3 nucleotides read TGTGCCAGCAGTTTCTCCCTGAGAGCTAACTATGGCTACACCTTC.

This clone was counted a single time. J is TRBJ2-1 and V is TRBV18, with 8 bases aligning to TRBD1. J was trimmed by 6 bases and V by 5 bases; bases with no gene match: 6. There are 14 residues in the CDR3. The germline V gene has CDR1 KGHSH and CDR2 LQKENI. The CDR3 protein is CASSSGTGSNEQFF. In DNA form, the CDR3 reads TGTGCCAGCTCATCCGGGACAGGCTCCAATGAGCAGTTCTTC.

V is TRBV4-2 and J is TRBJ2-5; D is possibly TRBD1 or TRBD2 (5 bases each). Looked up from germline, CDR1 is LGHNA and CDR2 is YNFKEQ. CDR3 length equals 15 residues. V lost 1 base and J 0 bases, leaving 9 bases between the germline ends. CDR3 bases: TGTGCCAGCAGCCAAGCCCGGGGACACCAAGAGACCCAGTACTTC. This gives the protein CASSQARGHQETQYF.

The chain joins TRBV5-1 to TRBJ1-1, with D perhaps TRBD1 (5 bases). Trimming left V 4 bases short and J 2 bases short, with 9 bases between. Germline loops: CDR1 SGHRS, CDR2 YFSETQ. The length of the CDR3 is 13 residues. The CDR3 DNA sequence: TGCGCCAGCAGCCCAGGGTATAACACTGAAGCTTTCTTT. Translating gives CASSPGYNTEAFF.

The V gene is TRBV9, the J gene TRBJ2-7, with D unresolved. The CDR3 spans 13 residues. Trimming left V 3 bases short and J 4 bases short, with 11 bases between. Per germline, CDR1 SGDLS and CDR2 YYNGEE. Written as DNA, the CDR3 is TGTGCCAGCAGCGATGGGGATGTATACGAGCAGTACTTC. It is translated as CASSDGDVYEQYF.

The chain recombines TRBV9 with TRBJ2-1, with 13 bases that match TRBD2. This CDR3 contains 15 residues. Per the germline V gene, CDR1 is SGDLS and CDR2 is YYNGEE. J gave up 8 bases and V 4 bases, and 6 bases lay outside the gene matches. CDR3: CASSTAGLAGYEQFF. CDR3 nucleotides: TGTGCCAGCAGCACGGCGGGACTAGCGGGATATGAGCAGTTCTTC.

The rearrangement links TRBV5-1 to TRBJ1-1; 12 bases are shared with TRBD1. The CDR3 spans 17 residues. V was clipped by 4 bases and J by 0 bases; unmatched bases: 7. The V gene's germline CDR1 is SGHRS and CDR2 YFSETQ. CDR3 region: CASSAGTGGGVNTEAFF. CDR3 sequence (DNA): TGCGCCAGCAGCGCCGGGACAGGGGGCGGCGTGAACACTGAAGCTTTCTTT.

The chain joins TRBV27 to TRBJ2-1; perhaps TRBD2 as D (6 bases). CDR1 is MNHEY and CDR2 is SMNVEV in the germline V gene (reference sequence). Trimming took 6 bases from V and 4 from J, leaving 19 bases between them. The CDR3 runs 16 residues. The CDR3 coding sequence is TGTGCCAGCAGGGGGGGATCGGGGCGGAATTACAATGAGCAGTTCTTC. Translated, it gives CASRGGSGRNYNEQFF.

The J gene is TRBJ2-7, the V gene TRBV27; D gene uncertain. Trimming cost V 6 bases and J 1 base, with 13 bases left between them. Germline loops: CDR1 MNHEY, CDR2 SMNVEV (reference sequence). The length of the CDR3 is 14 residues. The CDR3 reads CASRGWGNSYEQYF. CDR3 nucleotides: TGTGCCAGCAGGGGGTGGGGTAATTCCTACGAGCAGTACTTC.

This chain links TRBV10-2 with TRBJ2-3, with no clear D. Germline V lookup: CDR1 WSHSY, CDR2 SAAADI. V lost 3 bases to trimming and J lost 6 bases, with 7 bases between them. This CDR3 comprises 12 residues. The CDR3 sequence: CASSEYRDTQYF. CDR3 in DNA: TGCGCCAGCAGTGAATATCGGGATACGCAGTATTTT.

Note on this clone: Other DNA sequences from this sample encode an identical CDR3 as well. The V and J genes are TRBV7-6 and TRBJ2-1; 12 bases are shared with TRBD2. This CDR3 comprises 14 residues. Germline-derived CDR1 and CDR2 are SGHVS and FNYEAQ. Germline trimming cut 4 bases from V and 6 bases from J; bases unmatched to any gene: 1. The CDR3 sequence is CASSSLAGGNEQFF. The CDR3 DNA sequence: TGTGCCAGCAGCTCACTAGCGGGGGGCAATGAGCAGTTCTTC. The full variable domain, completed using reference TRBV7-6 and TRBJ2-1, is GAGVSQSPRYKVTKRGQDVALRCDPISGHVSLYWYRQALGQGPEFLTYFNYEAQQDKSGLPNDRFSAERPEGSISTLTIQRTEQRDSAMYRCASSSLAGGNEQFFGPGTRLTVL.

J is TRBJ2-7 and V is TRBV14, with 8 nucleotides matching TRBD1. CDR3 length: 15 residues. Germline V gives CDR1 SGHDN, CDR2 FVKESK. V shed 3 bases and J 6 bases; nucleotides not matched to a gene: 10. The CDR3 DNA is TGTGCCAGCAGCCACGTGAGGACAGGGCATGGCGAGCAGTACTTC. As protein: CASSHVRTGHGEQYF. Full variable domain (outside the CDR3, taken from reference TRBV14 and TRBJ2-7): EAGVTQFPSHSVIEKGQTVTLRCDPISGHDNLYWYRRVMGKEIKFLLHFVKESKQDESGMPNNRFLAERTGGTYSTLKVQPAELEDSGVYFCASSHVRTGHGEQYFGPGTRLTVT.

The chain is built from TRBV7-9 and TRBJ1-4, with TRBD1 identical over 9 bases. The germline gives CDR1 SEHNR, CDR2 FQNEAQ (reference sequence). The CDR3 runs to 15 residues. V was clipped by 5 bases and J by 6 bases; unmatched bases: 7. As DNA, the CDR3 is TGTGCCAGCAGCCCCGGGACAGGGATAGATGAAAAACTGTTTTTT. Protein sequence: CASSPGTGIDEKLFF.

V gene TRBV5-1 combines with J gene TRBJ2-7, with 9 nucleotides matching TRBD1. The CDR3 loop spans 15 amino acids. Looked up from germline, CDR1 is SGHRS and CDR2 is YFSETQ. The V segment lost 4 bases and the J segment 3 bases; nucleotides outside the gene matches: 8. The CDR3 spells CASSPNPGQGYEQYF. CDR3 nucleotides: TGCGCCAGCAGCCCGAACCCGGGACAGGGCTACGAGCAGTACTTC.

The V call is TRBV7-9, the J call TRBJ2-2, with D perhaps TRBD2 (5 bases). Between the trimmed V and J ends, which lost 6 bases and 3 bases, there was a span of 17 bases. The CDR3 contains 16 residues. The germline V gene has CDR1 SEHNR and CDR2 FQNEAQ (reference sequence). As DNA, the CDR3 is TGTGCCAGCAGGCCCCGGGAAAAGCCCTACACCGGGGAGCTGTTTTTT. It yields the protein CASRPREKPYTGELFF.

The chain has TRBV9 and TRBJ2-1; the D gene is possibly TRBD2 (7 bases). This CDR3 spans 14 amino acids. The germline gives CDR1 SGDLS, CDR2 YYNGEE. The V end was cut by 0 bases, the J end by 7 bases, with 11 bases between. CDR3 in amino acids: CASSVGTRGNEQFF. The CDR3 region has the DNA TGTGCCAGCAGCGTAGGGACTAGGGGGAATGAGCAGTTCTTC. Using reference TRBV9 and TRBJ2-1 for the parts outside the CDR3, the full variable domain is DSGVTQTPKHLITATGQRVTLRCSPRSGDLSVYWYQQSLDQGLQFLIQYYNGEERAKGNILERFSAQQFPDLHSELNLSSLELGDSALYFCASSVGTRGNEQFFGPGTRLTVL.

The chain is built from TRBV29-1 and TRBJ2-7, with 9 bases identical to TRBD2. The CDR3 is 15 residues long. Trimming removed 7 bases from V and 5 bases from J; junction bases left unmatched: 15. Germline V gene data show CDR1 as SQVTM and CDR2 as ANQGSEA. The DNA for the CDR3 is TGCAGCGCCGAGACTAGCGGTGAGTTAGGTCACGAGCAGTACTTC. Its protein is CSAETSGELGHEQYF.

The DNA for the CDR3 is TGTGCCAGCAGTTACTCCCCCAATATGGATACGCAGTATTTT. Translation: CASSYSPNMDTQYF. The chain joins TRBV6-5 to TRBJ2-3; no definite D call. Trimming removed 0 bases from V and 6 bases from J, with 10 bases in between. Germline V gives CDR1 MNHEY, CDR2 SVGAGI. The CDR3 spans 14 residues.

V and J are TRBV5-8 and TRBJ2-3, with 14 bases aligning to TRBD2. V was pared by 4 bases and J by 8 bases, with 12 bases of the junction left unmatched. The CDR3 spans 17 residues. Germline-derived CDR1 and CDR2 are SGHTS and YDEGEE. CDR3 coding DNA: TGTGCCAGCAGCGTTGGGGGGACTAGCGGGAGTACGCCTACGCAGTATTTT. Its protein is CASSVGGTSGSTPTQYF.

The CDR3, as DNA: TGTGCCAGCAGTTACGAGGAGGGACCGTTAATCGGAGAGCAGTACTTC. Translation: CASSYEEGPLIGEQYF. The V call is TRBV6-6, the J call TRBJ2-7, with a possible D match to TRBD2 (6 bases). CDR3 length equals 16 residues. V was cut by 2 bases and J by 7 bases, with 21 bases left in between. Germline loops: CDR1 MNHNY, CDR2 SVGAGI (reference sequence).